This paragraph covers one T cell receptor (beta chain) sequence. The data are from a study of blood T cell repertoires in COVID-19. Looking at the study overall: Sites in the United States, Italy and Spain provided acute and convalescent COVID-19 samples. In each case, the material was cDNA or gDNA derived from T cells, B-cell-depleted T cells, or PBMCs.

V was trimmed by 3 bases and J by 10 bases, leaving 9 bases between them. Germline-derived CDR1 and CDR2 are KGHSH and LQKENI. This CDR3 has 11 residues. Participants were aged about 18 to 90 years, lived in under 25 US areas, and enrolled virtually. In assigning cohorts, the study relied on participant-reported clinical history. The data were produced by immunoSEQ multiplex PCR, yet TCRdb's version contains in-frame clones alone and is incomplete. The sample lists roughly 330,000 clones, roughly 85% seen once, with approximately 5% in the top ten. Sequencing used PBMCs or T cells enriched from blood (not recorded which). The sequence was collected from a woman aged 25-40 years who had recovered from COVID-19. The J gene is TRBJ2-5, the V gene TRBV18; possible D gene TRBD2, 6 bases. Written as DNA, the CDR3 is TGTGCCAGCTCACCGGGGGGAGACCAGTACTTC. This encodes CASSPGGDQYF.